Sequencing of this T cell receptor beta chain was carried out in a study of blood T cell repertoires in COVID-19. Study details: Some COVID-19 samples were acute and others convalescent; all came from the United States, Italy and Spain.

Libraries were prepared by immunoSEQ multiplex PCR; TCRdb keeps only in-frame clonotypes and omits some of them. This sample has 95,000 to 100,000 clones; roughly 78% occur once, and the top ten carry 15% to 20%. Trimming cost V 1 base and J 0 bases, with 8 bases left between them. The CDR3 runs to 15 residues. Germline V gene data show CDR1 as SGDLS and CDR2 as YYNGEE. The source material was peripheral blood. This chain links TRBV9 with TRBJ2-1, with D perhaps matching TRBD2 (5 bases). This clonotype was obtained from an elderly woman with active or convalescent COVID-19. The CDR3 nucleotides read TGTGCCAGCAGCGTAAGCGGAGACTCCTACAATGAGCAGTTCTTC. This sequence encodes CASSVSGDSYNEQFF.